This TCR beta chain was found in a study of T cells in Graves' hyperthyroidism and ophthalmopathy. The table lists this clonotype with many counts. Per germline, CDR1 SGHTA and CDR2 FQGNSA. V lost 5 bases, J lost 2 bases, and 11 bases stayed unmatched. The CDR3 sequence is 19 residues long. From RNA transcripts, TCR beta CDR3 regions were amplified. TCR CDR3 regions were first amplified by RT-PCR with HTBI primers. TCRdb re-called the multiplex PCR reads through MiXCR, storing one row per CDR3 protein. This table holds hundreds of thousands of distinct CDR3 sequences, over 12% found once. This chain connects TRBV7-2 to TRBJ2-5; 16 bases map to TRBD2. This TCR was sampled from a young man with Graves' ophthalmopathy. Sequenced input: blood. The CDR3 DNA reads TGTGCCAGCAGCCCCCCCTCCGGGACTAGCGGGAGGGGACAAGAGACCCAGTACTTC. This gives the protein CASSPPSGTSGRGQETQYF.